The clone carrying this T cell receptor beta chain appeared a few times. Trimming took 0 bases from V and 3 from J, leaving 6 bases between them. The CDR3 sequence is 14 residues long. Germline CDR1 is SGHRS and CDR2 is YFSETQ. This record comes from a study of blood T cell repertoires in COVID-19. Background on the study: Sample material is recorded as cDNA or gDNA derived from T cells, B-cell-depleted T cells, or PBMCs.

Produced via immunoSEQ multiplex PCR; TCRdb's table is partial and in-frame only. The sample has roughly 400,000 clones, over 75% seen once. Clinical history reported by participants formed the basis on which cohorts were assigned. The source material was PBMCs or T cells enriched from blood (not recorded which). This TCR was recovered from a woman aged 18-29 years who had been exposed to COVID-19. The rearrangement joins TRBV5-1 to TRBJ1-4; D not resolved. The CDR3 region is CASSLGRSNEKLFF. The CDR3 region has the DNA TGCGCCAGCAGCTTGGGGAGATCTAATGAAAAACTGTTTTTT.